This T cell receptor beta chain was found in a study of shared clonotypes between healthy human individuals. Study-level information: CD4 naive cells filled three plates per donor, CD4 memory three, CD8 naive two and CD8 memory one.

The CDR3 is 17 amino acids. Germline assignment: CDR1 SGHDT and CDR2 YYEEEE. Between the trimmed V and J ends, which lost 1 base and 5 bases, there was a span of 21 bases. Produced via immunoSEQ multiplex PCR; TCRdb's table is partial and in-frame only. The sample carries around 2.3 million clones, almost 96% recorded once. Overall study results and limits: Since donors were few, the genetic and exposure-history diversity represented was limited. Against clonotypes common to all four donors, non-shared ones had lower generation probabilities.

As to this clone: Antigen: not known.

Sequenced input: naive CD4+ T cells sorted from blood. Regarding subset: CD45RA+ positively selected. V is TRBV5-6 and J is TRBJ2-5; either TRBD1 or TRBD2 may supply D (5 bases each). This TCR was sampled from a man aged 18 to 35 in good health. CDR3 region: CASSLYRGVRTGETQYF. The CDR3, as DNA: TGTGCCAGCAGCTTGTATCGAGGGGTTAGGACCGGGGAGACCCAGTACTTC.